These 13 T cell receptor beta chains share one sample of origin, sequenced in a study of shared clonotypes between healthy human individuals. TCRdb's copy holds only in-frame clones and misses some; the assay was immunoSEQ multiplex PCR. The data show approximately 2.4 million clones, around 95% seen once. Sequenced input: naive CD4+ T cells sorted from blood. Described subset: CD45RA+ positively selected. All receptors come from a man younger than 30 in good health.

The chain employs TRBV30 and TRBJ1-5; a possible D gene is TRBD1 (5 bases). V was trimmed by 2 bases and J by 6 bases, leaving 14 bases between them. This CDR3 is 14 amino acids long. The germline gives CDR1 GTSNPN, CDR2 SVGIG (reference sequence). CDR3 nucleotides: TGTGCCTGGAGTAACCGGAGGGGTATTCAGCCCCAGCATTTT. Protein sequence: CAWSNRRGIQPQHF.

The chain combines TRBV28 with TRBJ1-6; 11 bases map to TRBD1. Unmatched junction bases numbered 7, after V lost 5 bases and J lost 10 bases. Per germline, CDR1 MDHEN and CDR2 SYDVKM. The CDR3 totals 15 residues. The CDR3 DNA follows: TGTGCCAGCAGTCGGGGCGGGACAGGGGGATCACCCCTCCACTTT. It translates to CASSRGGTGGSPLHF.

The rearrangement links TRBV9 to TRBJ2-3, with D unclear. The CDR3 contains 11 residues. Germline V gene data show CDR1 as SGDLS and CDR2 as YYNGEE. The V end was cut by 1 base, the J end by 7 bases, with 4 bases between. The CDR3 DNA is TGTGCCAGCAGCGTAACCAATACGCAGTATTTT. It yields the protein CASSVTNTQYF.

The V call is TRBV4-3, the J call TRBJ1-1, with D perhaps TRBD1 (6 bases). The CDR3 covers 15 residues. The V gene lost 0 bases and the J gene lost 8 bases, with 16 bases spanning the gap. Germline lookup yields CDR1 LGHNA and CDR2 YSLEER. CDR3 protein: CASSQEGGALTEAFF. The CDR3 region has the DNA TGCGCCAGCAGCCAAGAGGGGGGCGCATTGACCGAAGCTTTCTTT.

The chain links TRBV28 to TRBJ1-5, with 7 bases that match TRBD1. The junction had 3 bases not matched to a gene; V was cut back by 0 bases and J by 1 base. The germline CDR1 and CDR2 sequences are MDHEN and SYDVKM. CDR3 length equals 16 residues. CDR3 in amino acids: CASSLWKGASNQPQHF. The DNA of the CDR3 is TGTGCCAGCAGTTTATGGAAGGGGGCGAGCAATCAGCCCCAGCATTTT.

V usage is TRBV9 and J usage is TRBJ2-1; 10 positions agree with TRBD2. CDR1 is SGDLS, CDR2 YYNGEE, per germline. The V segment lost 0 bases and the J segment 6 bases; nucleotides outside the gene matches: 3. This CDR3 contains 15 residues. The CDR3 spells CASSVGASGSNEQFF. The CDR3 bases are TGTGCCAGCAGCGTAGGGGCTAGCGGGAGCAATGAGCAGTTCTTC.

Regarding this clone: The identical CDR3 is also encoded by other nucleotide sequences in the sample. CDR3 region: CASSLSGGQPQHF. The CDR3 nucleotides read TGTGCCAGCAGCTTATCAGGCGGTCAGCCCCAGCATTTT. The chain is built from TRBV5-4 and TRBJ1-5; no reliable D call. The germline CDR1 and CDR2 sequences are SGHNT and YYREEE (reference sequence). V was cut by 2 bases and J by 6 bases, with 9 bases left in between. The CDR3 sequence is 13 residues long.

The rearrangement links TRBV29-1 to TRBJ2-5, with D perhaps TRBD1 or TRBD2 (5 bases each). Germline CDR1 reads SQVTM; CDR2 reads ANQGSEA. V was shortened by 6 bases and J by 5 bases, with 19 bases between the two germline ends. This CDR3 is built from 14 residues. The CDR3 region has the DNA TGCAGCGTGGTACCAGGGACGGCTCCGGAGACCCAGTACTTC. It encodes CSVVPGTAPETQYF.

The rearrangement uses TRBV2 and TRBJ2-1, with D possibly being TRBD1 (5 bases). The CDR3 length is 14 residues. Trimming took 8 bases from V and 1 from J, leaving 12 bases between them. Germline V gives CDR1 SNHLY, CDR2 FYNNEI. The CDR3 DNA follows: TGTGCCAGCGTCCAGGGTATGTCCTACAATGAGCAGTTCTTC. This sequence encodes CASVQGMSYNEQFF.

CDR3 sequence reads: CASPPLNYGYTF. CDR3 in DNA: TGTGCCAGCCCTCCACTTAACTATGGCTACACCTTC. This rearrangement joins TRBV6-4 to TRBJ1-2; no clear D gene. The V end lost 8 bases, the J end lost 1 base, and 8 bases lay between the germline ends. Germline CDR1 is MRHNA and CDR2 is SNTAGT. The CDR3 totals 12 residues.

This chain joins TRBV27 and TRBJ2-5, with 8 nucleotides matching TRBD2. The germline gives CDR1 MNHEY, CDR2 SMNVEV (reference sequence). The V gene end was trimmed by 6 bases and the J gene end by 5 bases; junction bases not matched to a gene: 11. The CDR3 sequence is 15 residues long. The CDR3 nucleotides read TGTGCCAGCAGCCAAGACCGGGGGGGGAGGGAGACCCAGTACTTC. Its translation is CASSQDRGGRETQYF.

The chain is built from TRBV30 and TRBJ2-3; no clear D gene. The germline CDR1 and CDR2 sequences are GTSNPN and SVGIG (reference sequence). Trimming took off 0 bases at V and 3 bases at J, with 7 bases between the two ends. This CDR3 has 13 amino acids. The CDR3 loop is CAWSVKPTDTQYF. Here the CDR3 DNA reads TGTGCCTGGAGTGTAAAGCCTACAGATACGCAGTATTTT.

The J gene is TRBJ1-3, the V gene TRBV6-1, with no clear D. The CDR3 length is 15 residues. V lost 4 bases, J lost 4 bases, and 14 bases lay in between. Germline values: CDR1 MNHNS, CDR2 SASEGT. CDR3 sequence: CASSGSSGSGNTIYF. In nucleotides, the CDR3 is TGTGCCAGCAGTGGATCAAGCGGGTCGGGAAACACCATATATTTT.